A selection of T cell receptor beta chains follows, all from one sample in a study of T cell responses to AZD1222 COVID-19 vaccine. Sequenced by immunoSEQ multiplex PCR; TCRdb stores in-frame clones only, minus some. The repertoire holds more than 90,000 clones, 85% to 90% seen once, with approximately 15% in the top ten. The sample here was peripheral blood, taken 28 days after the second AZD1222 dose. The receptor set was obtained from an adult who received the AZD1222 COVID-19 vaccine. Both conserved end residues are part of each CDR3.

len: 16; j_gene: TRBJ1-2; v_gene: TRBV19; CDR3aa: CASSIAGQGRSYGYTF
len: 15; j_gene: TRBJ2-5; v_gene: TRBV4-2; CDR3aa: CASSQDRQQQETQYF
len: 15; j_gene: TRBJ2-6; v_gene: TRBV5-4; CDR3aa: CASSLRSSGANVLTF
len: 22; j_gene: TRBJ2-1; v_gene: TRBV10-3; CDR3aa: CAISSGTGGEQTSGSGYNEQFF
len: 14; j_gene: TRBJ2-5; v_gene: TRBV5-8; CDR3aa: CASSLMDLRETQYF
len: 15; j_gene: TRBJ2-7; v_gene: TRBV5-1; CDR3aa: CASSPTGGDLYEQYF
len: 15; j_gene: TRBJ2-2; v_gene: TRBV30; CDR3aa: CAWSPGTGDHGELFF
len: 10; j_gene: TRBJ1-2; v_gene: TRBV29-1; CDR3aa: CSVSGYGYTF
len: 12; j_gene: TRBJ2-1; v_gene: TRBV12-3/TRBV12-4; CDR3aa: CASSFSGNEQFF
len: 14; j_gene: TRBJ1-2; v_gene: TRBV7-2; CDR3aa: CASSSYGQHYGYTF
len: 13; j_gene: TRBJ2-5; v_gene: TRBV10-3; CDR3aa: CAISGRGQETQYF
len: 15; j_gene: TRBJ2-2; v_gene: TRBV7-8; CDR3aa: CASSHKAEGPGELFF
len: 15; j_gene: TRBJ2-5; v_gene: TRBV11-2; CDR3aa: CASSPKTGPQETQYF
len: 17; j_gene: TRBJ2-7; v_gene: TRBV4-1; CDR3aa: CASSQDNSLQGAYEQYF
len: 16; j_gene: TRBJ1-2; v_gene: TRBV10-3; CDR3aa: CAISDSNGLSNYGYTF
len: 14; j_gene: TRBJ2-3; v_gene: TRBV2; CDR3aa: CASRFSPVPDTQYF
len: 14; j_gene: TRBJ1-1; v_gene: TRBV6-1; CDR3aa: CASSWDRINTEAFF
len: 13; j_gene: TRBJ1-5; v_gene: TRBV5-1; CDR3aa: CASSEAAGQPQHF
len: 16; j_gene: TRBJ2-1; v_gene: TRBV4-3; CDR3aa: CASSQVGGGQYNEQFF
len: 13; j_gene: TRBJ2-3; v_gene: TRBV29-1; CDR3aa: CSVRGQFTDTQYF
len: 15; j_gene: TRBJ1-1; v_gene: TRBV5-1; CDR3aa: CASSRFGGVDTEAFF
len: 17; j_gene: TRBJ1-4; v_gene: TRBV6-6; CDR3aa: CASSRLTGGSTNEKLFF
len: 14; j_gene: TRBJ2-5; v_gene: TRBV27; CDR3aa: CASSLSRLAETQYF
len: 13; j_gene: TRBJ2-5; v_gene: TRBV5-1; CDR3aa: CASSLELAETQYF
len: 19; j_gene: TRBJ2-3; v_gene: TRBV11-2; CDR3aa: CASSSVVLAGYVWGDTQYF
len: 15; j_gene: TRBJ1-5; v_gene: TRBV7-9; CDR3aa: CASSLGGVSNQPQHF
len: 15; j_gene: TRBJ1-5; v_gene: TRBV15; CDR3aa: CATSKDREWAQPQHF
len: 15; j_gene: TRBJ2-2; v_gene: TRBV24-1; CDR3aa: CATSEQGRNTGELFF
len: 17; j_gene: TRBJ2-1; v_gene: TRBV24-1; CDR3aa: CATSDKRTGGLYNEQFF
len: 15; j_gene: TRBJ2-1; v_gene: TRBV3-1/TRBV3-2; CDR3aa: CASSRRDSTRQGQFF
len: 13; j_gene: TRBJ2-7; v_gene: TRBV10-1; CDR3aa: CASSERERDEQYF
len: 13; j_gene: TRBJ1-5; v_gene: TRBV6-4; CDR3aa: CARGQGGNQPQHF
len: 15; j_gene: TRBJ2-2; v_gene: TRBV19; CDR3aa: CASSAGQTHTGELFF
len: 16; j_gene: TRBJ1-1; v_gene: TRBV19; CDR3aa: CASSIGRAKENTEAFF
len: 15; j_gene: TRBJ2-5; v_gene: TRBV2; CDR3aa: CASSRAPPLQETQYF
len: 15; j_gene: TRBJ2-5; v_gene: TRBV7-3; CDR3aa: CASSASGGGYETQYF
len: 16; j_gene: TRBJ2-2; v_gene: TRBV5-1; CDR3aa: CASSFRGSAQTGELFF
len: 15; j_gene: TRBJ2-3; v_gene: TRBV15; CDR3aa: CATSRDGQDTDTQYF
len: 14; j_gene: TRBJ1-5; v_gene: TRBV30; CDR3aa: CAWSLGRSNQPQHF
len: 19; j_gene: TRBJ2-1; v_gene: TRBV9; CDR3aa: CASSAGLGRLLNSYNEQFF